This entry lists 28 T cell receptor beta chains sequenced from one sample in a study of molecular identifiers for immune sequencing clone quantification. TCRdb reanalysed the PCR reads using MiXCR and keeps one entry per CDR3 protein. The sample lists hundreds of thousands of distinct CDR3 sequences; around 25% were seen once. Sequencing was done on a sample of naive CD8+ T cells from blood, with Jurkat cell RNA spiked in. The subset: FACS-sorted CD8+CD4-CCR7+CD45RA+ naive T cells. Receptors were obtained from a human donor in good health. Some libraries in this study had Jurkat cell RNA spiked in.

The sample holds many counts of this clonotype. The chain is built from TRBV3-1 and TRBJ1-4; 12 nucleotides align to TRBD1. CDR1 and CDR2 from the germline V gene are LGHDT and YNNKEL (reference sequence). The CDR3 is 17 amino acids. J lost 10 bases, V lost 5 bases, and 14 bases had no gene match. CDR3 region: CASSGTGGEWMGRKLFF. As DNA, the CDR3 is TGTGCCAGCAGCGGGACAGGGGGCGAATGGATGGGGCGAAAACTGTTTTTT.

This clonotype turned up a few times. This chain joins TRBV24-1 and TRBJ2-1; TRBD1 matches at 9 bases. CDR1 is KGHDR and CDR2 is SFDVKD in the germline V gene. This CDR3 has 17 residues. Unmatched junction bases numbered 12, after V lost 4 bases and J lost 6 bases. In nucleotides, the CDR3 is TGTGCCACCAGTGAACGTAACAGGGGGCCCCTTACCAATGAGCAGTTCTTC. Amino acids: CATSERNRGPLTNEQFF.

This clonotype was recorded many times. The chain joins TRBV28 to TRBJ1-2, with a tentative D call TRBD1 (6 bases). The CDR3 extends over 11 amino acids. The V gene lost 9 bases and the J gene lost 4 bases, with 9 bases spanning the gap. Germline CDR1 reads MDHEN; CDR2 reads SYDVKM. Written as DNA, the CDR3 is TGTGCCAGTGGGACAACCTATGGCTACACCTTC. It codes for CASGTTYGYTF.

Only a few counts were recorded for this clonotype. V is TRBV7-8 and J is TRBJ2-7, with D hard to call. Germline CDR1 reads SGHVS; CDR2 reads FQNEAQ. Between the trimmed V and J ends, which lost 5 bases and 0 bases, there was a span of 11 bases. The CDR3 sequence is 14 residues long. The CDR3 DNA follows: TGTGCCAGCAGCATGGGGTGGAGCTCCTACGAGCAGTACTTC. It yields the protein CASSMGWSSYEQYF.

This clonotype was seen ten or more times. This sequence joins TRBV6-6 and TRBJ2-7, with 8 positions matching TRBD2. After removal of 5 bases from V and 2 bases from J, the junction contained 5 bases not matched to a gene. The germline gives CDR1 MNHNY, CDR2 SVGAGI (reference sequence). This CDR3 has 14 amino acids. CDR3 coding DNA: TGTGCCAGCAGTCCCCCGGGAGGGCCCTACGAGCAGTACTTC. Protein: CASSPPGGPYEQYF.

The gene calls are TRBV28 and TRBJ2-5, with D perhaps TRBD1 (5 bases). The CDR3 has 17 residues. Between the trimmed V and J ends, which lost 5 bases and 1 base, there was a span of 20 bases. The germline CDR1 and CDR2 sequences are MDHEN and SYDVKM. The CDR3 DNA reads TGTGCCAGCAGTCAGGGTGAAGGGTCAGCACTCCAAGAGACCCAGTACTTC. Translated, it gives CASSQGEGSALQETQYF.

This clonotype was recorded at least ten times. The chain carries TRBV4-2 and TRBJ2-7, with 9 bases fitting TRBD2. J gave up 5 bases and V 1 base, and 3 bases lay outside the gene matches. Germline loops: CDR1 LGHNA, CDR2 YNFKEQ. The CDR3 is made up of 14 amino acids. CDR3 amino acids: CASSQVASGNEQYF. CDR3 bases: TGTGCCAGCAGCCAAGTCGCTAGCGGGAACGAGCAGTACTTC.

The sample holds many counts of this clonotype. The chain employs TRBV30 and TRBJ2-2, with D unresolved. The CDR3 extends over 13 amino acids. With 4 bases removed from V and 4 bases from J, the gap between germline ends came to 10 bases. Germline CDR1 reads GTSNPN; CDR2 reads SVGIG (reference sequence). The CDR3 coding sequence is TGTGCCTGGATGTATTTAGGCACCGGGGAGCTGTTTTTT. This encodes CAWMYLGTGELFF.

Worth noting for this clonotype: A junction boundary mismatches the germline segment, possibly from a read error. The chain is built from TRBV5-3 and TRBJ1-3, with D possibly being TRBD1 (5 bases). TRBV5-3 is identified as an open reading frame with a role that is uncertain. The CDR3 spans 15 residues. CDR3 amino acids: CASSAGRSSGNTMYF. The DNA of the CDR3 is TGTGCCAGCAGCGCGGGACGGAGCTCTGGAAACACCATGTATTTT.

This clonotype was found many times. The J gene is TRBJ2-1, the V gene TRBV7-9; 10 bases agree with TRBD2. The CDR3 covers 16 residues. Trimming at V came to 8 bases and at J to 0 bases, leaving 7 bases not matched to a gene. CDR1 and CDR2 from the germline V gene are SEHNR and FQNEAQ (reference sequence). For the CDR3, the DNA is TGTGCCAGCGAAGAATTAGCGGGGGGCTCCTACAATGAGCAGTTCTTC. Its protein is CASEELAGGSYNEQFF.

This clonotype was seen many times. This chain uses TRBV12-3 or TRBV12-4 with TRBJ1-5, with a weak D call TRBD1 (6 bases). V shed 4 bases and J shed 0 bases, with 10 bases lying between them. The CDR3 is 15 residues long. The CDR3 sequence: CASSSGTSSNQPQHF. Written as DNA, the CDR3 is TGTGCCAGCAGTTCCGGGACATCTAGCAATCAGCCCCAGCATTTT.

In this sample, this clonotype turned up a few times. The chain combines TRBV7-3 with TRBJ1-1; TRBD1 aligns across 8 bases. The CDR3 has 16 residues. From germline, CDR1 is SGHTA and CDR2 FQGTGA. J was trimmed by 4 bases and V by 1 base; bases with no gene match: 8. The CDR3 loop reads CASSLKAGGQGTEAFF. The CDR3 DNA follows: TGTGCCAGCAGCTTAAAGGCAGGGGGCCAGGGCACTGAAGCTTTCTTT. The full variable domain, with the rest looked up from reference TRBV7-3 and TRBJ1-1, is GAGVSQTPSNKVTEKGKYVELRCDPISGHTALYWYRQSLGQGPEFLIYFQGTGAADDSGLPNDRFFAVRPEGSVSTLKIQRTERGDSAVYLCASSLKAGGQGTEAFFGQGTRLTVV.

This clonotype was detected only a few times. The genes are TRBV2 and TRBJ2-7; TRBD2 agrees at 9 bases. The CDR3 loop spans 15 amino acids. From germline, CDR1 is SNHLY and CDR2 FYNNEI. V lost 2 bases and J lost 6; bases outside the gene matches: 8. CDR3 coding DNA: TGTGCCAGCAGTGAAACGGTAGCGGGAGATGTCGAGCAGTACTTC. As protein: CASSETVAGDVEQYF. Full variable domain (missing parts from reference TRBV2 and TRBJ2-7): EPEVTQTPSHQVTQMGQEVILRCVPISNHLYFYWYRQILGQKVEFLVSFYNNEISEKSEIFDDQFSVERPDGSNFTLKIRSTKLEDSAMYFCASSETVAGDVEQYFGPGTRLTVT.

This clonotype appeared many times. The chain joins TRBV4-1 to TRBJ2-3; the match to TRBD2 covers 12 bases. The CDR3 loop spans 17 amino acids. The germline V gene has CDR1 MGHRA and CDR2 YSYEKL. V gave up 4 bases and J gave up 2 bases; unmatched junction bases: 7. The CDR3 DNA sequence: TGCGCCAGCAGCCGCGCGACTAGCGGGGGAGTCACAGATACGCAGTATTTT. This translates into CASSRATSGGVTDTQYF.

The V call is TRBV2, the J call TRBJ2-6, with D possibly being TRBD1 (6 bases). The ends were cut back, 7 bases at V and 3 bases at J, with 10 bases in the middle. The CDR3 totals 14 residues. CDR1 SNHLY and CDR2 FYNNEI come from the germline V gene. In DNA, the CDR3 is TGTGCCAGCAACAGGGATGGTGGGGCCAACGTCCTGACTTTC. As protein: CASNRDGGANVLTF. The full variable domain, in which reference TRBV2 and TRBJ2-6 provide the parts outside the CDR3, is EPEVTQTPSHQVTQMGQEVILRCVPISNHLYFYWYRQILGQKVEFLVSFYNNEISEKSEIFDDQFSVERPDGSNFTLKIRSTKLEDSAMYFCASNRDGGANVLTFGAGSRLTVL.

This clonotype was seen at least ten times. This chain uses TRBV6-5 with TRBJ2-2, with a possible D match to TRBD2 (6 bases). Germline V gene data show CDR1 as MNHEY and CDR2 as SVGAGI. V lost 1 base, J lost 5 bases, and 8 bases lay in between. The CDR3 totals 14 residues. The CDR3 spells CASSYYGGTGELFF. The CDR3 DNA sequence: TGTGCCAGCAGTTACTACGGGGGTACCGGGGAGCTGTTTTTT.

This clonotype was counted many times. The rearrangement uses TRBV7-2 and TRBJ2-3; D ambiguous. This CDR3 is 14 amino acids long. Germline CDR1 and CDR2: SGHTA and FQGNSA. V was pared by 3 bases and J by 0 bases, with 7 bases between. CDR3 nucleotides: TGTGCCAGCAGCTTCCTGTCTAGCACAGATACGCAGTATTTT. Its protein is CASSFLSSTDTQYF.

This clonotype has just a few counts. The rearrangement links TRBV25-1 to TRBJ2-7, with TRBD1 identical over 11 bases. The V and J ends lost 6 bases and 5 bases, in that order; junction bases with no gene match: 15. The CDR3 is 17 amino acids. Germline CDR1 and CDR2: MGHDK and SYGVNS. Written as DNA, the CDR3 is TGTGCCAGCAGGAGGGATGGTTGGGGACAGGGGGTCCACGAGCAGTACTTC. This gives the protein CASRRDGWGQGVHEQYF.

The chain joins TRBV4-1 to TRBJ1-1; D is unresolved. The V gene lost 7 bases and the J gene lost 0 bases, with 18 bases spanning the gap. Germline loops: CDR1 MGHRA, CDR2 YSYEKL. CDR3 length: 16 residues. CDR3: CASTGVRSSMNTEAFF. For the CDR3, the DNA is TGCGCCAGCACCGGAGTTAGGTCCTCAATGAACACTGAAGCTTTCTTT.

This clonotype was counted a few times. The chain employs TRBV27 and TRBJ1-1, with D possibly being TRBD1 (6 bases). This CDR3 has 14 residues. Germline loops: CDR1 MNHEY, CDR2 SMNVEV (reference sequence). V was pared by 7 bases and J by 4 bases, with 16 bases between. The CDR3 bases are TGTGCCAGCAAAGAACAGGGCGGTGGCACTGAAGCTTTCTTT. It specifies CASKEQGGGTEAFF.

This clonotype occurred many times. The chain combines TRBV28 with TRBJ2-3; D call uncertain. CDR3 size: 15 residues. Germline V gene data show CDR1 as MDHEN and CDR2 as SYDVKM. Trimming left V 3 bases short and J 3 bases short, with 13 bases between. The CDR3 spells CASSLNGRRTDTQYF. Here the CDR3 DNA reads TGTGCCAGCAGTTTGAACGGCCGACGGACAGATACGCAGTATTTT.

In the case of this clonotype: A read error is possible here, since a much larger clone lies one base away. The chain joins TRBV11-2 to TRBJ1-1; a possible D gene is TRBD1 (5 bases). The germline V and J ends were trimmed by 1 base and 6 bases, with 21 bases remaining between them. CDR1 and CDR2 from the germline V gene are SGHAT and FQNNGV. This CDR3 is 17 amino acids long. CDR3 in amino acids: CASSLVGTGIADPEAFF. In nucleotides, the CDR3 is TGTGCCAGCAGCTTAGTAGGGACCGGGATAGCCGACCCTGAAGCTTTCTTT.

This clonotype was counted at least ten times. J is TRBJ2-3 and V is TRBV4-3; the D gene is possibly TRBD2 (6 bases). V lost 0 bases and J lost 3, with 13 bases in between. The length of the CDR3 is 16 residues. Germline assignment: CDR1 LGHNA and CDR2 YSLEER. CDR3 nucleotide sequence: TGCGCCAGCAGCCAAGAGGTTTTAGCGGAAACAGATACGCAGTATTTT. It codes for CASSQEVLAETDTQYF.

A few counts support this clonotype. This chain connects TRBV6-5 to TRBJ2-1; D is unresolved. Trimming took 10 bases from V and 7 from J, leaving 11 bases between them. Germline V lookup: CDR1 MNHEY, CDR2 SVGAGI. The CDR3 runs 11 residues. CDR3 loop: CATGKWNEQFF. The CDR3 region has the DNA TGTGCCACCGGAAAATGGAATGAGCAGTTCTTC.

This clonotype was observed many times. V is TRBV6-2 or TRBV6-3 and J is TRBJ2-5; D possibly corresponds to TRBD2 (5 bases). Trimming took off 6 bases at V and 0 bases at J, with 11 bases between the two ends. This CDR3 contains 14 residues. Germline CDR1 reads MNHEY; CDR2 reads SVGEGT. The CDR3 DNA follows: TGTGCCAGCAGGAGTCAGCGGTACCAAGAGACCCAGTACTTC. Protein product: CASRSQRYQETQYF.

In its sample, this clonotype was seen a few times. The gene calls are TRBV20-1 and TRBJ2-7; no clear D. V lost 0 bases and J 0 bases, leaving 9 bases between the germline ends. Germline V gene data show CDR1 as DFQATT and CDR2 as SNEGSKA (reference sequence). The CDR3 covers 14 residues. Written as DNA, the CDR3 is TGCAGTGCTAGAGATCTGGAAAGCTCCTACGAGCAGTACTTC. Translating it yields CSARDLESSYEQYF.

To note about this clonotype: Just one base apart from a much larger clone, this may be a read error. The V gene is TRBV9, the J gene TRBJ2-7; D is unresolved. Germline-derived CDR1 and CDR2 are SGDLS and YYNGEE. This CDR3 is built from 14 residues. V shed 3 bases and J shed 4 bases, with 14 bases lying between them. CDR3 nucleotides: TGTGCCAGCAGCGCCGGAGATGGCGTATACGAGCAGTACTTC. It encodes CASSAGDGVYEQYF.

This clonotype was recorded many times. The genes are TRBV4-3 and TRBJ2-3; 8 nucleotides match TRBD2. CDR1 LGHNA and CDR2 YSLEER come from the germline V gene. The ends lost 0 bases at V and 4 bases at J; junction bases unmatched: 9. The CDR3 has 17 amino acids. CDR3 coding DNA: TGCGCCAGCAGCCAAGATTTCGGGGGGGCGGCGGCAGATACGCAGTATTTT. Protein: CASSQDFGGAAADTQYF.